Each of the 28 T cell receptor beta chains below was sequenced from the same sample in a study of T cell responses to AZD1222 COVID-19 vaccine. The repertoire was sequenced with immunoSEQ multiplex PCR; TCRdb's copy has only in-frame clones and lacks some. Of about 140,000 clones listed, just over 90% are singletons. The source material was peripheral blood, sampled on day 0 of MenACWY control vaccination. Receptors were obtained from an adult in good health.

This sequence joins TRBV9 and TRBJ2-1, with 11 bases lining up with TRBD2. Germline V gene data show CDR1 as SGDLS and CDR2 as YYNGEE. After removal of 0 bases from V and 5 bases from J, the junction contained 4 bases not matched to a gene. The CDR3 is made up of 16 amino acids. The CDR3 DNA reads as TGTGCCAGCAGCGTAGGGCTAGCGGGGGGAGACAATGAGCAGTTCTTC. It specifies CASSVGLAGGDNEQFF.

This chain joins TRBV19 and TRBJ1-2; D is ambiguous. Germline V gene sequence: CDR1 LNHDA, CDR2 SQIVND (reference sequence). The CDR3 covers 12 residues. Trimming took off 7 bases at V and 2 bases at J, with 8 bases between the two ends. CDR3 bases: TGTGCCAGTACAGCGGTGAACTATGGCTACACCTTC. This translates into CASTAVNYGYTF.

This chain joins TRBV24-1 and TRBJ2-1; D might be TRBD1 or TRBD2, each matching 6 bases. This CDR3 spans 17 amino acids. The germline gives CDR1 KGHDR, CDR2 SFDVKD. V gave up 2 bases and J gave up 4 bases, with 17 bases separating them. The CDR3 DNA reads TGTGCCACCAGTGATTCGGGGGCAGCCCAATCTTACAATGAGCAGTTCTTC. Translating it yields CATSDSGAAQSYNEQFF.

The chain links TRBV28 to TRBJ1-1; D is perhaps TRBD1 (6 bases). V dropped 3 bases and J dropped 3 bases, with 11 bases sitting between them. In germline, CDR1 is MDHEN, CDR2 SYDVKM. The CDR3 loop spans 14 amino acids. Here the CDR3 reads CASSLRRTDTEAFF. The CDR3 region has the DNA TGTGCCAGCAGTTTGCGACGGACAGACACTGAAGCTTTCTTT.

CDR3 region: CASTPAGRETGYTF. The CDR3 nucleotides read TGTGCCAGCACCCCAGCGGGGAGGGAGACTGGCTACACCTTC. The chain links TRBV6-5 to TRBJ1-2; D remains unclear. V lost 7 bases and J 7 bases, leaving 19 bases between the germline ends. CDR3 size: 14 residues. Germline values: CDR1 MNHEY, CDR2 SVGAGI.

The chain carries TRBV3-1 (or the pseudogene TRBV3-2) and TRBJ2-5; 12 bases line up with TRBD2. The CDR3 is 16 amino acids. Looked up from germline, CDR1 is LGHDT and CDR2 is YNNKEL (reference sequence). J was trimmed by 5 bases and V by 6 bases; bases with no gene match: 10. CDR3 DNA: TGTGCCAGCAGTTCTAGGACTAGCGGGATGTGGGAGACCCAGTACTTC. Protein sequence: CASSSRTSGMWETQYF.

This clone was observed a few times. V is TRBV27 and J is TRBJ2-1; 11 nucleotides match TRBD2. Losses at the gene ends were 4 bases for V and 7 bases for J; bases not matched to a gene: 12. Germline loops: CDR1 MNHEY, CDR2 SMNVEV (reference sequence). This CDR3 contains 17 residues. CDR3 sequence reads: CASSSPPTSGGENEQFF. The CDR3 DNA reads TGTGCCAGCAGTTCGCCCCCAACTAGCGGGGGAGAGAATGAGCAGTTCTTC.

The J gene is TRBJ1-5, the V gene TRBV6-2 or TRBV6-3; D unclear. The CDR3 runs to 12 residues. Trimming removed 4 bases at V and 4 bases at J, with 5 bases between. Per the germline V gene, CDR1 is MNHEY and CDR2 is SVGEGT. The CDR3 sequence is CASSSWNQPQHF. CDR3 nucleotides: TGTGCCAGCAGTTCCTGGAATCAGCCCCAGCATTTT.

The chain uses TRBV5-1 and TRBJ1-2, with a possible D match to TRBD1 (5 bases). V was shortened by 4 bases and J by 4 bases, with 17 bases between the two germline ends. The CDR3 loop spans 15 amino acids. Germline V CDR1 and CDR2: SGHRS, YFSETQ. The CDR3 spells CASSPAGGMGYGYTF. In DNA form, the CDR3 reads TGCGCCAGCAGCCCGGCTGGGGGGATGGGCTATGGCTACACCTTC.

This clone was seen more than once but under ten times. The V call is TRBV27, the J call TRBJ2-7; the D is unclear. The V end was cut by 0 bases, the J end by 7 bases, with 7 bases between. Germline lookup yields CDR1 MNHEY and CDR2 SMNVEV (reference sequence). The CDR3 totals 12 residues. The CDR3 reads CASSLSEAEQYF. CDR3 sequence (DNA): TGTGCCAGCAGTTTATCTGAGGCGGAGCAGTACTTC.

This chain links TRBV29-1 with TRBJ1-1; D is unresolved. V was shortened by 0 bases and J by 0 bases, with 8 bases between the two germline ends. The length of the CDR3 is 14 residues. Germline V CDR1 and CDR2: SQVTM, ANQGSEA. The chain's CDR3 is CSVEEGRLNTEAFF. DNA for the CDR3: TGCAGCGTTGAAGAGGGCAGATTGAACACTGAAGCTTTCTTT.

The chain has TRBV18 and TRBJ2-7; 8 bases agree with TRBD2. V dropped 0 bases and J dropped 4; count of bases not matched to a gene: 11. Germline-derived CDR1 and CDR2 are KGHSH and LQKENI. The CDR3 extends over 17 amino acids. CDR3 in DNA: TGTGCCAGCTCACCACCGAGTTGGAGCGGGAGTTTATACGAGCAGTACTTC. This sequence encodes CASSPPSWSGSLYEQYF.

This chain connects TRBV12-5 to TRBJ1-1; the D is unclear. CDR1 and CDR2 from the germline V gene are LGHNT and FRNRAP. This CDR3 has 13 residues. Trimming removed 1 base from V and 3 bases from J, with 6 bases in between. The CDR3 bases are TGTGCTAGTGGTTTGGACACCCACACTGAAGCTTTCTTT. Translation gives CASGLDTHTEAFF.

V usage is TRBV5-1 and J usage is TRBJ2-3; D perhaps matches TRBD2 (7 bases). V lost 4 bases and J 5 bases, leaving 17 bases between the germline ends. Germline lookup yields CDR1 SGHRS and CDR2 YFSETQ. The CDR3 totals 15 residues. The CDR3 here is CASSPGGQRQDTQYF. CDR3 sequence (DNA): TGCGCCAGCAGCCCCGGGGGGCAGCGGCAAGATACGCAGTATTTT. Complete variable domain (other parts from reference TRBV5-1 and TRBJ2-3): KAGVTQTPRYLIKTRGQQVTLSCSPISGHRSVSWYQQTPGQGLQFLFEYFSETQRNKGNFPGRFSGRQFSNSRSEMNVSTLELGDSALYLCASSPGGQRQDTQYFGPGTRLTVL.

J is TRBJ1-6 and V is TRBV2, with D unresolved. The CDR3 has 15 amino acids. Trimming pared 4 bases from V and 0 bases from J, leaving 7 bases between. Germline CDR1 and CDR2: SNHLY and FYNNEI. CDR3 region: CASSVDSSYNSPLHF. As DNA, the CDR3 is TGTGCCAGCAGTGTTGATAGCTCCTATAATTCACCCCTCCACTTT.

The gene calls are TRBV6-2 or TRBV6-3 and TRBJ1-5; D is perhaps TRBD1 (5 bases). CDR3 length equals 18 residues. The germline V gene encodes CDR1 MNHEY and CDR2 SVGEGT. Trimming shortened V by 2 bases and J by 2 bases, and 19 bases separated the two germline ends. CDR3 DNA: TGTGCCAGCAGTTACCCAACGGGGGAGTCGAAAGGCAATCAGCCCCAGCATTTT. This encodes CASSYPTGESKGNQPQHF.

The chain links TRBV28 to TRBJ2-7; 10 bases map to TRBD1. The germline V gene has CDR1 MDHEN and CDR2 SYDVKM. V trimming: 6 bases; J trimming: 6 bases; junction bases outside the gene matches: 5. The CDR3 extends over 13 amino acids. Here the CDR3 reads CASSDRGPSEQYF. CDR3 nucleotides: TGTGCCAGCAGCGACAGGGGGCCTAGCGAGCAGTACTTC.

The J gene is TRBJ1-1, the V gene TRBV5-1; D gene ambiguous. The CDR3 contains 14 residues. The germline CDR1 and CDR2 sequences are SGHRS and YFSETQ. The V and J ends lost 0 bases and 5 bases respectively, with 11 bases between them. CDR3 sequence: CASSLEVSRTEAFF. The CDR3 DNA reads as TGCGCCAGCAGCTTGGAGGTCAGCCGAACTGAAGCTTTCTTT.

The chain employs TRBV3-1 (or the pseudogene TRBV3-2) and TRBJ2-1; TRBD2 agrees at 9 bases. J was trimmed by 5 bases and V by 0 bases; bases with no gene match: 5. Germline CDR1 is LGHDT and CDR2 is YNNKEL (reference sequence). The CDR3 has 16 residues. The CDR3 bases are TGTGCCAGCAGCCAAGATCTGGCTAGCGGGGACAATGAGCAGTTCTTC. Protein sequence: CASSQDLASGDNEQFF.

The V and J genes are TRBV28 and TRBJ1-5, with 7 bases lining up with TRBD1. Germline V gene sequence: CDR1 MDHEN, CDR2 SYDVKM. CDR3 length equals 16 residues. Trimming took 7 bases from V and 0 from J; bases not matched to a gene: 9. The CDR3 bases are TGTGCCAGCACCCTCACCGGGACAGATAGCAATCAGCCCCAGCATTTT. This sequence encodes CASTLTGTDSNQPQHF.

The rearrangement links TRBV11-2 to TRBJ2-1; 8 positions agree with TRBD2. The CDR3 length is 19 residues. V shed 4 bases, J shed 0 bases, and the junction held 14 bases outside the gene matches. The germline gives CDR1 SGHAT, CDR2 FQNNGV. The CDR3 region has the DNA TGTGCCAGCAGCTCCCGAATGGCGGGGGGCCTGAGCTCCTACAATGAGCAGTTCTTC. Amino acids: CASSSRMAGGLSSYNEQFF.

The V gene is TRBV6-2 or TRBV6-3, the J gene TRBJ2-1; D is unresolved. V lost 2 bases and J lost 7, with 9 bases in between. This CDR3 spans 13 amino acids. Germline CDR1 MNHEY, CDR2 SVGEGT. Written as DNA, the CDR3 is TGTGCCAGCAGTTACAGGGTTATGAATGAGCAGTTCTTC. This gives the protein CASSYRVMNEQFF.

V gene TRBV28 combines with J gene TRBJ2-3; 12 bases map to TRBD2. Trimming at V came to 3 bases and at J to 6 bases, leaving 4 bases not matched to a gene. Germline lookup yields CDR1 MDHEN and CDR2 SYDVKM. The CDR3 spans 15 residues. DNA of the CDR3: TGTGCCAGCAGTTTGACTAGCGGGAGTGTGGATACGCAGTATTTT. Protein: CASSLTSGSVDTQYF.

The rearrangement links TRBV14 to TRBJ1-4; 9 positions agree with TRBD1. Germline V lookup: CDR1 SGHDN, CDR2 FVKESK. J gave up 9 bases and V 1 base, and 6 bases lay outside the gene matches. The CDR3 totals 15 residues. CDR3 region: CASSQVSTGGQKLFF. The CDR3 nucleotides are TGTGCCAGCAGCCAAGTATCGACAGGGGGGCAAAAACTGTTTTTT.

V gene TRBV13 combines with J gene TRBJ1-6, with 8 bases that match TRBD1. Germline V gene lookup returns CDR1 PRHDT and CDR2 FYEKMQ (reference sequence). The CDR3 has 14 amino acids. V trimming: 9 bases; J trimming: 9 bases; junction bases outside the gene matches: 10. CDR3 nucleotides: TGTGCCAGTAAACCGACAGGGGTTGGTTCACCCCTCCACTTT. Its translation is CASKPTGVGSPLHF.

The V and J genes are TRBV7-8 and TRBJ2-7; D gene uncertain. The CDR3 sequence is 13 residues long. The V gene lost 6 bases and the J gene lost 2 bases, with 11 bases spanning the gap. Per germline, CDR1 SGHVS and CDR2 FQNEAQ. CDR3 amino acids: CASSRFGPYEQYF. CDR3 bases: TGTGCCAGCAGTCGATTCGGGCCCTACGAGCAGTACTTC.

The chain couples TRBV27 to TRBJ1-5; D call uncertain. V was cut by 0 bases and J by 0 bases, with 9 bases left in between. In germline, CDR1 is MNHEY, CDR2 SMNVEV (reference sequence). This CDR3 comprises 16 residues. CDR3 in DNA: TGTGCCAGCAGTTTATCGTATCATGATAGCAATCAGCCCCAGCATTTT. It specifies CASSLSYHDSNQPQHF.

V gene TRBV11-2 combines with J gene TRBJ2-1; 11 bases are shared with TRBD1. This CDR3 is 17 amino acids long. Trimming cost V 8 bases and J 9 bases; bases outside gene matches: 18. Germline V gives CDR1 SGHAT, CDR2 FQNNGV. The CDR3 here is CASRRSGGTGGGAEQFF. Written as DNA, the CDR3 is TGTGCCAGCCGAAGATCTGGCGGGACAGGGGGAGGGGCTGAGCAGTTCTTC.